This entry features one T cell receptor beta chain sequence. Method: immunoSEQ multiplex PCR; TCRdb's copy keeps in-frame clones and lacks some. The table lists hundreds of thousands of clones, roughly 90% of them singletons. This record belongs to a study of blood T cell repertoires in COVID-19. Across the whole study: The United States, Italy and Spain provided the acute and convalescent COVID-19 samples. PBMCs, B-cell-depleted T cells, or T cells were the source of the cDNA or gDNA that made up the material.

Germline CDR1 and CDR2: SQVTM and ANQGSEA. CDR3 length: 14 amino acids. Trimming removed 7 bases from V and 3 bases from J; junction bases left unmatched: 6. The specimen sequenced was peripheral blood. This clonotype originated in a woman between 50 and 59 years old with active or convalescent COVID-19. V usage is TRBV29-1 and J usage is TRBJ1-4; TRBD1 matches at 9 bases. CDR3 loop: CSGGQGTSNEKLFF. In DNA, the CDR3 is TGCAGCGGGGGACAGGGTACATCTAATGAAAAACTGTTTTTT.